This TCR beta chain was documented in a study of cytomegalovirus exposure and HLA in healthy donors. Concerning this clone: Antigen unknown.

Study-level findings and limits: TCR beta sequences reportedly predicted the HLA-A and HLA-B alleles of most subjects accurately.

60 Vbeta and 13 Jbeta primers were used in PCR. Profiling relied on immunoSEQ multiplex PCR, and the TCRdb table lists in-frame clones only, not all of them. Here the sample spans 110,000 to 150,000 clones, 73% being singletons. Germline CDR1 SGHRS, CDR2 YFSETQ. The junction had 13 bases not matched to a gene; V was cut back by 4 bases and J by 8 bases. The CDR3 contains 16 residues. The V call is TRBV5-1, the J call TRBJ2-1, with TRBD1 matching over 9 bases. The sequence came from a human donor in good health. The sequencing sample was made of PBMCs. Here the CDR3 DNA reads TGCGCCAGCAGCACGGGACAGGGCGGGATACAGGATGAGCAGTTCTTC. Translating gives CASSTGQGGIQDEQFF.